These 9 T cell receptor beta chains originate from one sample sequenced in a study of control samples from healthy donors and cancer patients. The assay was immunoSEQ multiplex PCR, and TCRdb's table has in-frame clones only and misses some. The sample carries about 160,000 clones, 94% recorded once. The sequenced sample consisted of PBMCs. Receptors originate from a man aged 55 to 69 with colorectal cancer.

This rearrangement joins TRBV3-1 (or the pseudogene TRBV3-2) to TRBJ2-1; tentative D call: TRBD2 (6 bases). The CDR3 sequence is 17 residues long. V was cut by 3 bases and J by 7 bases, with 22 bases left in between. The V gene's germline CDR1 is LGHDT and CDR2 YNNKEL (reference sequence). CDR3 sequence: CASSHGFKTRGMNEQFF. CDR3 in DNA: TGTGCCAGCAGCCACGGGTTCAAGACCCGGGGGATGAATGAGCAGTTCTTC.

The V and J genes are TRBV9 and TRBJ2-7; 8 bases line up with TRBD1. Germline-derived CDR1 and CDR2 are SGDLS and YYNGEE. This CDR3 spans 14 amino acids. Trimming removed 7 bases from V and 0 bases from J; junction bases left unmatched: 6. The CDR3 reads CASLRGQDSYEQYF. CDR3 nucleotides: TGTGCCAGCCTAAGGGGACAGGACTCCTACGAGCAGTACTTC.

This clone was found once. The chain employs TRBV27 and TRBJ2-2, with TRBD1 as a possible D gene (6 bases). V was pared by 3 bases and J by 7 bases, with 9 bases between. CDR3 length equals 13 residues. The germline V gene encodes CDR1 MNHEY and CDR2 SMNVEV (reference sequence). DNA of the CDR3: TGTGCCAGCAGTTTCACAGGGCACGGGGAGCTGTTTTTT. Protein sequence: CASSFTGHGELFF.

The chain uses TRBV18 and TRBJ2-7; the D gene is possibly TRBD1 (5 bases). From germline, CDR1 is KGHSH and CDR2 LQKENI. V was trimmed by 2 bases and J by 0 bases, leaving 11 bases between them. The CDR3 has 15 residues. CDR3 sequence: CASSPGRVSSYEQYF. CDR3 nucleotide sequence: TGTGCCAGCTCACCAGGCAGGGTGAGCTCCTACGAGCAGTACTTC.

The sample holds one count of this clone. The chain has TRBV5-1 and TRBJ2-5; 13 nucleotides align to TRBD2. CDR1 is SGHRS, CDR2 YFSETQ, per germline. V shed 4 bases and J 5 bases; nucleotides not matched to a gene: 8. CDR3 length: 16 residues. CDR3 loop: CASSRSLAGGMETQYF. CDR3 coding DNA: TGCGCCAGCAGCCGCTCACTAGCGGGGGGGATGGAGACCCAGTACTTC.

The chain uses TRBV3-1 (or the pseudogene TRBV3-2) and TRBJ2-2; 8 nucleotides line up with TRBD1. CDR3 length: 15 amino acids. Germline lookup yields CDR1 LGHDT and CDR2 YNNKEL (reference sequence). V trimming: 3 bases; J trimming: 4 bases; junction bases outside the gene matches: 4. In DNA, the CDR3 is TGTGCCAGCAGCCACACCACAGGGGGCACCGGGGAGCTGTTTTTT. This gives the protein CASSHTTGGTGELFF.

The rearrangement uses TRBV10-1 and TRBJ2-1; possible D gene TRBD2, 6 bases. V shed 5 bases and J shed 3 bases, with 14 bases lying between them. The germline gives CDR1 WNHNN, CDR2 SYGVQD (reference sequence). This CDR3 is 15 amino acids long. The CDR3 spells CASSPRRGGYNEQFF. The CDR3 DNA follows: TGCGCCAGCAGTCCTCGAAGGGGAGGCTACAATGAGCAGTTCTTC.

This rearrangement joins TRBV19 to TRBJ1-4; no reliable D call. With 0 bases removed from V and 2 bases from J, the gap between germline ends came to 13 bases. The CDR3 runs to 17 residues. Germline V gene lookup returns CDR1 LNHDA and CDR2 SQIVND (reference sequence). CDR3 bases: TGTGCCAGTAGTATAGATCATGGAGGGTTCACTAATGAAAAACTGTTTTTT. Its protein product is CASSIDHGGFTNEKLFF.

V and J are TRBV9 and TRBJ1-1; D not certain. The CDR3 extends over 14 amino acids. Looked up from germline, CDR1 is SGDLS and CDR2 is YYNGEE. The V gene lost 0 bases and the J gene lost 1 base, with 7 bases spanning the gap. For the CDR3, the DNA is TGTGCCAGCAGCGTAGGAAACGAGAACACTGAAGCTTTCTTT. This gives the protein CASSVGNENTEAFF.